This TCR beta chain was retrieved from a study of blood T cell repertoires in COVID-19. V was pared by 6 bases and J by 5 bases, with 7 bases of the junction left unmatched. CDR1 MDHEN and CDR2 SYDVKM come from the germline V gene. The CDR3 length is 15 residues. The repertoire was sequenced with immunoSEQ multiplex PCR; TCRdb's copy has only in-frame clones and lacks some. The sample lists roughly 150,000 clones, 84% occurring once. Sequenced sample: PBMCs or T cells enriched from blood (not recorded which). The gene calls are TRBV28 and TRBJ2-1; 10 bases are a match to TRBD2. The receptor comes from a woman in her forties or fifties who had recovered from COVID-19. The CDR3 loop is CASSSPAGGNNEQFF. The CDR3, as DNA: TGTGCCAGCAGCTCCCCAGCGGGGGGGAACAATGAGCAGTTCTTC.